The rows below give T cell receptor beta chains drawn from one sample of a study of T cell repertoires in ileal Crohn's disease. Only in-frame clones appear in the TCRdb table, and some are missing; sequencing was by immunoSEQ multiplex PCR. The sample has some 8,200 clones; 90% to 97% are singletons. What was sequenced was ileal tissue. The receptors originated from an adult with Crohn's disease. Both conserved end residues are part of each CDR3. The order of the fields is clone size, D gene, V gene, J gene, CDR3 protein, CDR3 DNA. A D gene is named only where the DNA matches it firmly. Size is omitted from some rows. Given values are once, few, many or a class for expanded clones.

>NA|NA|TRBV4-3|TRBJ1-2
CASSQDFGGGTGRNYGYTF
TGCGCCAGCAGCCAAGATTTTGGGGGGGGAACAGGGAGAAACTATGGCTACACCTTC
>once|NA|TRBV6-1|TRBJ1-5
CASSEQGRDQPQHF
TGTGCCAGCAGTGAACAGGGGAGAGATCAGCCCCAGCATTTT
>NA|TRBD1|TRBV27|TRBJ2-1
CASSPWTGLYNEQFF
TGTGCCAGCAGTCCATGGACAGGGCTTTACAATGAGCAGTTCTTC
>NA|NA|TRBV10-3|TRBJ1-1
CAISEGQNTEAFF
TGTGCCATCAGTGAGGGGCAGAACACTGAAGCTTTCTTT
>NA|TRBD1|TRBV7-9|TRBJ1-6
CASSSPQGANSPLHF
TGTGCCAGCAGCAGTCCACAGGGGGCTAATTCACCCCTCCACTTT
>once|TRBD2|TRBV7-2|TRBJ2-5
CASSVGLAGGQETQYF
TGTGCCAGCAGCGTTGGACTAGCGGGGGGGCAAGAGACCCAGTACTTC
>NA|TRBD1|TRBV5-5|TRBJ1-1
CATFNTGGEKAFF
TGTGCCACCTTCAATACAGGGGGAGAAAAAGCTTTCTTT
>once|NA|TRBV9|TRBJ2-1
CASSVGPSSYNEQFF
TGTGCCAGCAGCGTAGGACCTAGCTCCTACAATGAGCAGTTCTTC
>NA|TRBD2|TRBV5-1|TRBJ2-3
CASSLAAGLAGLTDTQYF
TGCGCCAGCAGCTTGGCCGCGGGACTAGCGGGGCTAACAGATACGCAGTATTTT
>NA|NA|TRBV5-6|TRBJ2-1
CASSRAGSGSYNEQFF
TGTGCCAGCAGTCGAGCGGGTTCGGGCTCCTACAATGAGCAGTTCTTC
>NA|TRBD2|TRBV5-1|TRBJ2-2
CASSSISGGLNTGELFF
TGCGCCAGCAGCTCCATTAGCGGGGGCCTGAACACCGGGGAGCTGTTTTTT
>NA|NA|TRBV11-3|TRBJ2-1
CASSKEPTRDYEQFF
TGTGCCAGCAGCAAAGAGCCTACCCGGGACTATGAGCAGTTCTTC
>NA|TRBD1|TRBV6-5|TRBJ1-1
CASRKIRDRGTEAFF
TGTGCCAGCAGAAAAATCCGGGACAGGGGCACTGAAGCTTTCTTT
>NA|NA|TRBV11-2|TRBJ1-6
CASSLVGGGNSPLHF
TGTGCCAGCAGCTTAGTGGGTGGGGGGAATTCACCCCTCCACTTT
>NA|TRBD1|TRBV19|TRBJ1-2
CASNWGTGSNYGYTF
TGTGCCAGTAATTGGGGGACAGGTTCTAACTATGGCTACACCTTC
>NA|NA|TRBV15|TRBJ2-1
CATSGFRDTYNEQFF
TGTGCCACCAGCGGGTTCAGGGACACCTACAATGAGCAGTTCTTC
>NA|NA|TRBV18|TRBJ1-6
CASSPVSGTSSPLHF
TGTGCCAGCTCACCAGTGTCAGGGACATCGTCACCCCTCCACTTT
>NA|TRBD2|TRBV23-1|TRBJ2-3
CASSQRTSGVRDTQYF
TGCGCCAGCAGTCAAAGGACTAGCGGGGTCCGAGATACGCAGTATTTT
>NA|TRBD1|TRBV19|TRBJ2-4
CASSIEAQGLNIQYF
TGTGCCAGTAGTATAGAGGCACAGGGGTTAAACATTCAGTACTTC
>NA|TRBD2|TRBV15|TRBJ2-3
CATSRIAGHNTDTQYF
TGTGCCACCAGCAGAATAGCGGGGCATAACACAGATACGCAGTATTTT
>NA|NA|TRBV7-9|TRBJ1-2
CASREATNYGYTF
TGTGCCAGCAGGGAGGCCACTAACTATGGCTACACCTTC
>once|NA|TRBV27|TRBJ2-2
CASSTLRTEIGGELFF
TGTGCCAGCAGTACCCTACGGACAGAAATTGGCGGGGAGCTGTTTTTT
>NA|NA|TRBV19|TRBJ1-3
CASTSPWQNSGNTIYF
TGTGCCAGTACCTCCCCGTGGCAAAACTCTGGAAACACCATATATTTT
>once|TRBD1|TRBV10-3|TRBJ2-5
CAINGQGTETQYF
TGTGCCATCAACGGACAGGGTACGGAGACCCAGTACTTC
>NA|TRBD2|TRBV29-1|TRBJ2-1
CSVDGLAGGLNEQFF
TGCAGCGTTGATGGATTAGCGGGGGGGCTCAATGAGCAGTTCTTC
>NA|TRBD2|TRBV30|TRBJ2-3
CAGSGTFLPSDTQYF
TGTGCTGGAAGCGGGACTTTCCTGCCTTCAGATACGCAGTATTTT
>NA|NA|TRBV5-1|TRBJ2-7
CASSPEGGVREQYF
TGCGCCAGCAGCCCCGAAGGGGGGGTGAGAGAGCAGTACTTC
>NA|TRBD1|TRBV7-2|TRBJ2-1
CASRATGGKGNEQFF
TGTGCCAGCAGGGCTACAGGGGGCAAGGGGAATGAGCAGTTCTTC
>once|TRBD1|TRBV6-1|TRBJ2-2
CASRPDRGNTGELFF
TGTGCCAGCAGGCCGGACAGGGGAAACACCGGGGAGCTGTTTTTT
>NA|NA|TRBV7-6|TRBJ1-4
CASSLIERGGLFF
TGTGCCAGCAGCTTGATAGAACGGGGGGGGCTGTTTTTT
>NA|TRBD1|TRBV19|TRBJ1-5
CASSIDWTGPNQPQHF
TGTGCCAGTAGTATAGATTGGACAGGGCCAAATCAGCCCCAGCATTTT
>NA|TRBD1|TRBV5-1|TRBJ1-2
CASSDTGTVNGYTF
TGCGCCAGCAGCGATACCGGGACAGTCAATGGCTACACCTTC
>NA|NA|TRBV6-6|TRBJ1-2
CASSPQVGGYGYTF
TGTGCCAGCAGCCCCCAGGTGGGGGGATATGGCTACACCTTC
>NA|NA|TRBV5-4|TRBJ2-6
CASHRDSGANVLTF
TGTGCCAGCCACAGGGACTCTGGGGCCAACGTCCTGACTTTC
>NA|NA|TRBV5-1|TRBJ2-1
CASSLEQGSYNEQFF
TGCGCCAGCAGCTTGGAGCAGGGATCCTACAATGAGCAGTTCTTC
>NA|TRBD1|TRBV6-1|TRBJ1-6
CASSDTGVSPLHF
TGTGCCAGCAGTGATACAGGGGTTTCACCCCTCCACTTT
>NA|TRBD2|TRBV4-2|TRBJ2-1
CASSRGTSGASSYNEQFF
TGTGCCAGCAGCCGCGGGACTAGCGGGGCCAGCTCCTACAATGAGCAGTTCTTC
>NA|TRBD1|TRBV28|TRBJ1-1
CASSSGTGREAFF
TGTGCCAGCAGTTCAGGGACAGGGCGTGAAGCTTTCTTT
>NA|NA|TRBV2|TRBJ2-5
CASSPISGEQGAQYF
TGTGCCAGCAGCCCCATATCGGGGGAGCAGGGGGCCCAGTACTTC
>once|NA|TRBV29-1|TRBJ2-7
CSAKTDNYEQYF
TGCAGCGCGAAGACCGACAACTACGAGCAGTACTTC
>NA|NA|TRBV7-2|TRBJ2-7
CASSLFRHLSYEQYF
TGTGCCAGCAGCTTATTCCGACACCTCTCCTACGAGCAGTACTTC
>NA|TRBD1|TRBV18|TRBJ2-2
CASSPPGQGASTGELFF
TGTGCCAGCTCACCACCGGGACAGGGGGCGAGCACCGGGGAGCTGTTTTTT
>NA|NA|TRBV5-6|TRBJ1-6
CASSFRGAVLNSPLHF
TGTGCCAGCAGCTTTAGGGGCGCCGTCCTTAATTCACCCCTCCACTTT
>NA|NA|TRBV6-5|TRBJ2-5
CASSSGIVIETQYF
TGTGCCAGCAGTAGCGGTATCGTTATTGAGACCCAGTACTTC
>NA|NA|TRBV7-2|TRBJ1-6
CASSNTGKWALHF
TGTGCCAGCAGCAATACAGGGAAGTGGGCCCTCCACTTT
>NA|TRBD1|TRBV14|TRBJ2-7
CASSQEGQGPYEQYF
TGTGCCAGCAGCCAGGAAGGACAGGGTCCCTACGAGCAGTACTTC
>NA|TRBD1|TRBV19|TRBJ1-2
CASGQGARGYTF
TGTGCCAGTGGACAGGGGGCTCGGGGCTACACCTTC
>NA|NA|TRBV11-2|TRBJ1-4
CASSPRGGYSTNEKLFF
TGTGCCAGCAGTCCAAGGGGGGGCTACTCAACTAATGAAAAACTGTTTTTT
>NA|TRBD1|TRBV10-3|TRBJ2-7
CATNPGQGSYEQYF
TGTGCCACCAACCCGGGACAGGGTTCCTACGAGCAGTACTTC
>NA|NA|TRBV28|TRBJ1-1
CASSLLNTEAFF
TGTGCCAGCAGTCTTCTGAACACTGAAGCTTTCTTT
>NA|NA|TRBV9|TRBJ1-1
CASSVRGAGDTEAFF
TGTGCCAGCAGCGTAAGGGGGGCGGGGGACACTGAAGCTTTCTTT